This T cell receptor beta chain derives from a study of T cell responses to AZD1222 COVID-19 vaccine. Study-level results: The sample set comprised mostly white British donors with more females, and clonal diversity was possibly underestimated. Along spike, vaccine-associated CD4 TCRs were found throughout, with dominance at 160-218 and 743-854. Just five or six AZD1222 recipients were seropositive at baseline.

Clones were sequenced by immunoSEQ multiplex PCR, and TCRdb holds only the in-frame ones, with some missing. The sample holds about 130,000 clones, nearly 95% seen once. In the case of this clone: Its specificity is not known.

The sample in question was peripheral blood, obtained on day 0 of AZD1222 vaccination. This TCR was sampled from an adult in good health.

Written as DNA, the CDR3 is TGTGCCAGTAGTCAGGGGACAGCTCAAGAGACCCAGTACTTC. Translated, it gives CASSQGTAQETQYF. This chain connects TRBV19 to TRBJ2-5; 7 nucleotides align to TRBD1. The germline gives CDR1 LNHDA, CDR2 SQIVND (reference sequence). CDR3 size: 14 residues. With V trimmed by 5 bases and J by 2 bases, 5 bases remained unmatched. The complete variable domain, with remaining parts taken from reference TRBV19 and TRBJ2-5, reads DGGITQSPKYLFRKEGQNVTLSCEQNLNHDAMYWYRQDPGQGLRLIYYSQIVNDFQKGDIAEGYSVSREKKESFPLTVTSAQKNPTAFYLCASSQGTAQETQYFGPGTRLLVL.